This T cell receptor (beta chain) is from a study of T cell responses to AZD1222 COVID-19 vaccine. Study-level results: Compared with day 0, the breadth and depth of the Spike-specific TCR repertoire rose significantly after two doses of AZD1222. The study reported that nearly half of spike-specific TCRs target unmutated variant regions. Spike was spanned by vaccine-associated CD4 TCRs, with dominance at 160-218 and 743-854. Baseline testing showed seropositivity in only 5 or 6 AZD1222 recipients.

The V gene's germline CDR1 is MNHEY and CDR2 SVGAGI. The length of the CDR3 is 12 residues. Trimming took off 10 bases at V and 5 bases at J, with 11 bases between the two ends. Concerning this clone: The antigen is not known.

The data were produced by immunoSEQ multiplex PCR, yet TCRdb's version contains in-frame clones alone and is incomplete. The sample shows fewer than 120,000 clones, roughly 85% of them seen only once. This receptor was obtained from an adult in good health. The rearrangement uses TRBV6-5 and TRBJ2-2; TRBD2 is a possible D gene (6 bases). The specimen comprised peripheral blood, sampled on day 0 of AZD1222 vaccination. CDR3 sequence: CATSRGTGELFF. The CDR3 coding sequence is TGTGCCACCTCCCGGGGGACCGGGGAGCTGTTTTTT.